This TCR beta chain derives from a study of CD8 T cells in ankylosing spondylitis. Looked up from germline, CDR1 is LNHDA and CDR2 is SQIVND (reference sequence). This CDR3 has 13 amino acids. V shed 10 bases and J 5 bases; nucleotides not matched to a gene: 5. This clonotype showed up many times. The antigen is unknown. Study-wide points: From matched ankylosing spondylitis synovial fluid, disease-linked clones were reportedly recovered at significantly enriched levels. There was a TCR beta motif, made of several highly homologous variants, that appeared characteristic of ankylosing spondylitis blood. Reports of some motif variants in reactive arthritis synovial fluid and blood predate this one. A CD8+ phenotype characterized the disease-linked clones, which were relatively rare in peripheral blood.

A single record per CDR3 protein comes from TCRdb applying MiXCR to the 5' RACE reads. The top ten hold over 9% of the sample, which has about 130,000 distinct CDR3 sequences, 6% to 8.5% seen once. The sequence was obtained from a male donor with ankylosing spondylitis or in good health (not recorded which). The source material was blood, either unsorted or a sorted T cell fraction (not recorded which). This chain joins TRBV19 and TRBJ1-5; 10 bases are a match to TRBD1. CDR3 sequence (DNA): TGTGCCACCCTGGACAGGGGGGATCAGCCCCAGCATTTT. Translating gives CATLDRGDQPQHF. The full variable domain, its missing parts supplied by reference TRBV19 and TRBJ1-5, is DGGITQSPKYLFRKEGQNVTLSCEQNLNHDAMYWYRQDPGQGLRLIYYSQIVNDFQKGDIAEGYSVSREKKESFPLTVTSAQKNPTAFYLCATLDRGDQPQHFGDGTRLSIL.